Listed below are T cell receptor beta chains from one sample, sequenced in a study of T-cell reconstitution after alpha-beta-depleted transplantation in children. TCRdb fed the PCR reads into MiXCR, producing one record per CDR3 protein. Of 250,000 to 400,000 distinct CDR3 sequences listed, around 20% are singletons. The starting material was PBMCs, mostly from graft donor cells, obtained 180 days after TCRalphabeta/CD19-depleted stem cell transplant. These receptors originate from a male patient aged 10 to 17 who had a stem cell transplant for acute lymphoblastic leukemia, so the T cells may come from the graft donor. The CDR3 runs from the conserved cysteine through the conserved F or W. A D gene is named only where the DNA matches it firmly. Only part of the rows carry a size: once, few, many, or a class if the clone is expanded.

d_call: NA
clone_size: few
v_call: TRBV18
j_call: TRBJ2-7
cdr3_nt: TGTGCCAGCTCACCACGGGTACAGGCAATGCCCTACGAGCAGTACTTC
cdr3_aa: CASSPRVQAMPYEQYF

d_call: TRBD2
clone_size: few
v_call: TRBV5-1
j_call: TRBJ2-7
cdr3_nt: TGCGCCAGCAGCTTGGCCAGCGGGAGGGTCTACGAGCAGTACTTC
cdr3_aa: CASSLASGRVYEQYF

d_call: NA
clone_size: NA
v_call: TRBV6-5
j_call: TRBJ2-7
cdr3_nt: TGTGCCAGCAGTTACTGGGGTGGGGGGTCCTACGAGCAGTACTTC
cdr3_aa: CASSYWGGGSYEQYF

d_call: TRBD2
clone_size: few
v_call: TRBV6-1
j_call: TRBJ2-1
cdr3_nt: TGTGCCAGCAGACCTACTAGCGGGAGTCTTTTTGAGCAGTTCTTC
cdr3_aa: CASRPTSGSLFEQFF

d_call: NA
clone_size: few
v_call: TRBV27
j_call: TRBJ2-7
cdr3_nt: TGTGCCAGCAGCTGGACACCTAGCTCCTACGAGCAGTACTTC
cdr3_aa: CASSWTPSSYEQYF

d_call: NA
clone_size: few
v_call: TRBV13
j_call: TRBJ2-5
cdr3_nt: TGTGCCAGCAGCTTAGCGGGACCACAAGAGACCCAGTACTTC
cdr3_aa: CASSLAGPQETQYF

d_call: NA
clone_size: NA
v_call: TRBV27
j_call: TRBJ2-6
cdr3_nt: TGTGCCAGCAGTTTAGGGGACACGCTCTCTGGGGCCAACGTCCTGACTTTC
cdr3_aa: CASSLGDTLSGANVLTF

d_call: NA
clone_size: NA
v_call: TRBV5-1
j_call: TRBJ1-2
cdr3_nt: TGCGCCAGCAGCTCGGTCCCCCCAAACTATGGCTACACCTTC
cdr3_aa: CASSSVPPNYGYTF

d_call: TRBD1
clone_size: NA
v_call: TRBV5-1
j_call: TRBJ2-1
cdr3_nt: TGCGCCAGCAGCTATGCCGGCGGGACAGGGTCCTACAATGAGCAGTTCTTC
cdr3_aa: CASSYAGGTGSYNEQFF

d_call: NA
clone_size: NA
v_call: TRBV12-3/TRBV12-4
j_call: TRBJ1-5
cdr3_nt: TGTGCCAGCAGTTTACCCCGGGAGAGGAATCAGCCCCAGCATTTT
cdr3_aa: CASSLPRERNQPQHF

d_call: TRBD2
clone_size: NA
v_call: TRBV7-3
j_call: TRBJ2-5
cdr3_nt: TGTGCCAGCAGCTTAAAGGGACGCGGGGGAGTGGGCCAAGAGACCCAGTACTTC
cdr3_aa: CASSLKGRGGVGQETQYF

d_call: NA
clone_size: few
v_call: TRBV7-3
j_call: TRBJ1-1
cdr3_nt: TGTGCCAGCAGCTTGGGAGTAGGGATGAACACTGAAGCTTTCTTT
cdr3_aa: CASSLGVGMNTEAFF

d_call: NA
clone_size: NA
v_call: TRBV4-2
j_call: TRBJ2-7
cdr3_nt: TGTGCCAGCAGCCCTAGGACTGCCCTCTCCTACGAGCAGTACTTC
cdr3_aa: CASSPRTALSYEQYF

d_call: NA
clone_size: few
v_call: TRBV10-3
j_call: TRBJ2-5
cdr3_nt: TGTGCCATCAGTGAGCAAGGAAAAATCCGGGAGACCCAGTACTTC
cdr3_aa: CAISEQGKIRETQYF

d_call: NA
clone_size: few
v_call: TRBV7-3
j_call: TRBJ2-7
cdr3_nt: TGTGCCAGCAGCTTGACAGGGGAGGGGTACTACGAGCAGTACTTC
cdr3_aa: CASSLTGEGYYEQYF

d_call: TRBD1
clone_size: NA
v_call: TRBV5-1
j_call: TRBJ2-5
cdr3_nt: TGCGCCAGCAGCTTCCACAGGGGGCAAGAGACCCAGTACTTC
cdr3_aa: CASSFHRGQETQYF

d_call: NA
clone_size: NA
v_call: TRBV7-8
j_call: TRBJ2-1
cdr3_nt: TGTGCCAGCAGCCCACTGAACAATGAGCAGTTCTTC
cdr3_aa: CASSPLNNEQFF

d_call: NA
clone_size: few
v_call: TRBV5-1
j_call: TRBJ1-2
cdr3_nt: TGCGCCAGCAGCTTGGCTGGGGAAGTCTATGGCTACACCTTC
cdr3_aa: CASSLAGEVYGYTF

d_call: NA
clone_size: NA
v_call: TRBV15
j_call: TRBJ2-7
cdr3_nt: TGTGCCACCAGCAGACCAGGACAAGCTACCTACGAGCAGTACTTC
cdr3_aa: CATSRPGQATYEQYF

d_call: NA
clone_size: NA
v_call: TRBV7-8
j_call: TRBJ2-1
cdr3_nt: TGTGCCAGCAGCTGGACGGGTGACAATGAGCAGTTCTTC
cdr3_aa: CASSWTGDNEQFF

d_call: TRBD2
clone_size: once
v_call: TRBV29-1
j_call: TRBJ2-2
cdr3_nt: TGCAGCGTTCGGACTAGCGGAATGAACACCGGGGAGCTGTTTTTT
cdr3_aa: CSVRTSGMNTGELFF

d_call: NA
clone_size: NA
v_call: TRBV18
j_call: TRBJ1-4
cdr3_nt: TGTGCCAGCCCCCAGGATCGGGGTGATAAACTGTTTTTT
cdr3_aa: CASPQDRGDKLFF

d_call: NA
clone_size: few
v_call: TRBV6-4
j_call: TRBJ2-7
cdr3_nt: TGTGCCAGCAGTCCCAGCCCAGTCGCAATCTCCTACGAGCAGTACTTC
cdr3_aa: CASSPSPVAISYEQYF

d_call: TRBD1
clone_size: NA
v_call: TRBV18
j_call: TRBJ1-2
cdr3_nt: TGTGCCAGCTCACCGGGACAGGGGGGCTATGGCTACACCTTC
cdr3_aa: CASSPGQGGYGYTF

d_call: NA
clone_size: NA
v_call: TRBV18
j_call: TRBJ2-7
cdr3_nt: TGTGCCAGCTCACCAACGAGCCCCGGGCCCGAGCAGTACTTC
cdr3_aa: CASSPTSPGPEQYF

d_call: TRBD2
clone_size: NA
v_call: TRBV18
j_call: TRBJ2-5
cdr3_nt: TGTGCCAGCTCACTGGCTAGCGGGCCCCTTCGGGGGCAAGAGACCCAGTACTTC
cdr3_aa: CASSLASGPLRGQETQYF

d_call: TRBD1
clone_size: NA
v_call: TRBV20-1
j_call: TRBJ2-7
cdr3_nt: TGCAGTGCTAGAGTCCACAGGGGTCGGTACGAGCAGTACTTC
cdr3_aa: CSARVHRGRYEQYF

d_call: TRBD2
clone_size: NA
v_call: TRBV4-1
j_call: TRBJ2-5
cdr3_nt: TGTGCCAGCAGCCAAGGACTAGCGGGAGGGCAAGAGACCCAGTACTTC
cdr3_aa: CASSQGLAGGQETQYF

d_call: NA
clone_size: NA
v_call: TRBV20-1
j_call: TRBJ1-3
cdr3_nt: TGCAGTGCTAGAGCCCGAGCTGGGACGGGAAACACCATATATTTT
cdr3_aa: CSARARAGTGNTIYF

d_call: TRBD1
clone_size: NA
v_call: TRBV9
j_call: TRBJ2-1
cdr3_nt: TGTGCCAGCAGCACCGGGACAGGGGGGTACAATGAGCAGTTCTTC
cdr3_aa: CASSTGTGGYNEQFF

d_call: NA
clone_size: few
v_call: TRBV6-1
j_call: TRBJ1-5
cdr3_nt: TGTGCCAGCAGTCGAGGACTCCCGAGCAATCAGCCCCAGCATTTT
cdr3_aa: CASSRGLPSNQPQHF

d_call: NA
clone_size: many
v_call: TRBV5-8
j_call: TRBJ1-1
cdr3_nt: TGTGCCAGCAGCTTGGTCGGGGGCCCGAACACTGAAGCTTTCTTT
cdr3_aa: CASSLVGGPNTEAFF

d_call: TRBD1
clone_size: once
v_call: TRBV12-3/TRBV12-4
j_call: TRBJ1-6
cdr3_nt: TGTGCCAGCAGTTTTATTGTGGGACTGAGGGGGCTCTATAATTCACCCCTCCACTTT
cdr3_aa: CASSFIVGLRGLYNSPLHF

d_call: TRBD2
clone_size: NA
v_call: TRBV5-1
j_call: TRBJ2-2
cdr3_nt: TGCGCCAGCAGCTTGGCTGCGGGAGATACTAACGGGGAGCTGTTTTTT
cdr3_aa: CASSLAAGDTNGELFF

d_call: NA
clone_size: NA
v_call: TRBV10-3
j_call: TRBJ2-2
cdr3_nt: TGTGCCATCAGTGAGGACAGAACCGGGGAGCTGTTTTTT
cdr3_aa: CAISEDRTGELFF

d_call: TRBD2
clone_size: few
v_call: TRBV18
j_call: TRBJ2-1
cdr3_nt: TGTGCCAGCTCGCGTAGCGGGGCAGGCTCCTACAATGAGCAGTTCTTC
cdr3_aa: CASSRSGAGSYNEQFF

d_call: NA
clone_size: NA
v_call: TRBV5-1
j_call: TRBJ2-2
cdr3_nt: TGCGCCAGCAATCCGGGGACCGGGGAGCTGTTTTTT
cdr3_aa: CASNPGTGELFF

d_call: NA
clone_size: few
v_call: TRBV7-3
j_call: TRBJ1-6
cdr3_nt: TGTGCCAGCAGCTTACACGGAGGGGATAATTCACCCCTCCACTTT
cdr3_aa: CASSLHGGDNSPLHF

d_call: TRBD2
clone_size: few
v_call: TRBV20-1
j_call: TRBJ2-3
cdr3_nt: TGCAGTGCTAGGCGGGAGGGCCGGGGCGCAGATACGCAGTATTTT
cdr3_aa: CSARREGRGADTQYF

d_call: TRBD1
clone_size: NA
v_call: TRBV7-9
j_call: TRBJ1-1
cdr3_nt: TGTGCCAGCAGCTTAGATACAGGGGGTGCCACTGAAGCTTTCTTT
cdr3_aa: CASSLDTGGATEAFF

d_call: NA
clone_size: NA
v_call: TRBV10-1
j_call: TRBJ1-1
cdr3_nt: TGCGCCAGCAGCCCAGACAGGACGAACACTGAAGCTTTCTTT
cdr3_aa: CASSPDRTNTEAFF

d_call: TRBD1
clone_size: NA
v_call: TRBV5-1
j_call: TRBJ1-2
cdr3_nt: TGCGCCAGCAGCACGGGACAGGGGCGGAACTATGGCTACACCTTC
cdr3_aa: CASSTGQGRNYGYTF